This T cell receptor (beta chain) was documented in a study of T-cell reconstitution after alpha-beta-depleted transplantation in children. Details on this clonotype: The antigen is unknown.

Broader study findings: Hyperexpanded clones declined; after one year, newly produced T cells mostly supplied diversity.

Preparation of the TCRbeta library used unique molecular identifiers. TCRdb independently ran MiXCR on the PCR reads; one entry per CDR3 protein. There are over 150,000 distinct CDR3 sequences in the sample; roughly 7.1% occur only once, and 5% to 6.5% lies in the top ten. The V end lost 4 bases, the J end lost 4 bases, and 16 bases lay between the germline ends. Germline CDR1 and CDR2: GTSNPN and SVGIG (reference sequence). CDR3 length: 14 amino acids. This chain uses TRBV30 with TRBJ1-1, with D maybe TRBD1 (5 bases). The sequence was obtained from a boy aged 2 to 10 with acute lymphoblastic leukemia, due to receive a stem cell transplant. Material: PBMCs, obtained before TCRalphabeta/CD19-depleted stem cell transplant. In DNA form, the CDR3 reads TGTGCCTGGATCTGGCAGGGCCCGGGCACTGAAGCTTTCTTT. This encodes CAWIWQGPGTEAFF.